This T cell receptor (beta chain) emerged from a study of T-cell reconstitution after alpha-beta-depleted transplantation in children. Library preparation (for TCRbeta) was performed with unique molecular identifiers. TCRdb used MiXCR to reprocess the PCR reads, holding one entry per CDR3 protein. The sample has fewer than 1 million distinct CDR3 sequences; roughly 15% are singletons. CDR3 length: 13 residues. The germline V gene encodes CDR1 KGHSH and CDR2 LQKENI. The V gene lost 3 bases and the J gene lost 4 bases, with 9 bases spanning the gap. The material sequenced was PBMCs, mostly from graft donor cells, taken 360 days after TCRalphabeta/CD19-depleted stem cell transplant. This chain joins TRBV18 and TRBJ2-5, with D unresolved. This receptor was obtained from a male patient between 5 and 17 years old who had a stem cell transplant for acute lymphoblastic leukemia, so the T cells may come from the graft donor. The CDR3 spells CASSPGVVETQYF. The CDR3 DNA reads TGTGCCAGCTCACCGGGCGTCGTAGAGACCCAGTACTTC.